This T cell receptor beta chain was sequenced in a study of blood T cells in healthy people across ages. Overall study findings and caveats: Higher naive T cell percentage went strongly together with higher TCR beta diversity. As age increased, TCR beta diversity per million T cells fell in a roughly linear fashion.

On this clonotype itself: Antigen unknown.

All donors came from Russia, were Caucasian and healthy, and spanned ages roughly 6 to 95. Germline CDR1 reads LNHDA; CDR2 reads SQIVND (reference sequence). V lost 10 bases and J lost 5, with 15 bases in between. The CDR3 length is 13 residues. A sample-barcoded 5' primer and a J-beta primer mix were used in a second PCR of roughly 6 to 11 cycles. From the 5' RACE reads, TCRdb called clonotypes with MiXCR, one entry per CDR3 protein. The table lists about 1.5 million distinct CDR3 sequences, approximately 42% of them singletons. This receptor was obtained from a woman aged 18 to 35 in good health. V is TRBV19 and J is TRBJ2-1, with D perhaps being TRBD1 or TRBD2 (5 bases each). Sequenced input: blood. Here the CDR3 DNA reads TGTGCCACCTCCCGGGACGCCGACAATGAGCAGTTCTTC. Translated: CATSRDADNEQFF.